This T cell receptor (beta chain) comes out of a study of blood T cell repertoires in COVID-19. About the study: The analysed material was cDNA or gDNA that came from T cells, B-cell-depleted T cells, or PBMCs.

TCRdb's table, derived via immunoSEQ multiplex PCR, lists solely in-frame clones and lacks some. This sample yields 180,000 or so clones, of which roughly 80% are seen a single time; roughly 14% belongs to the top ten. Germline trimming cut 3 bases from V and 0 bases from J; bases unmatched to any gene: 6. The V gene's germline CDR1 is SQVTM and CDR2 ANQGSEA. CDR3 length equals 16 residues. Sequenced: peripheral blood. This receptor was obtained from a man aged 50 to 60 who had recovered from COVID-19. This chain joins TRBV29-1 and TRBJ2-1; 9 nucleotides line up with TRBD1. The DNA for the CDR3 is TGCAGCGTTGATCCCCTGACAGGGGGCTCCTACAATGAGCAGTTCTTC. It is translated as CSVDPLTGGSYNEQFF.